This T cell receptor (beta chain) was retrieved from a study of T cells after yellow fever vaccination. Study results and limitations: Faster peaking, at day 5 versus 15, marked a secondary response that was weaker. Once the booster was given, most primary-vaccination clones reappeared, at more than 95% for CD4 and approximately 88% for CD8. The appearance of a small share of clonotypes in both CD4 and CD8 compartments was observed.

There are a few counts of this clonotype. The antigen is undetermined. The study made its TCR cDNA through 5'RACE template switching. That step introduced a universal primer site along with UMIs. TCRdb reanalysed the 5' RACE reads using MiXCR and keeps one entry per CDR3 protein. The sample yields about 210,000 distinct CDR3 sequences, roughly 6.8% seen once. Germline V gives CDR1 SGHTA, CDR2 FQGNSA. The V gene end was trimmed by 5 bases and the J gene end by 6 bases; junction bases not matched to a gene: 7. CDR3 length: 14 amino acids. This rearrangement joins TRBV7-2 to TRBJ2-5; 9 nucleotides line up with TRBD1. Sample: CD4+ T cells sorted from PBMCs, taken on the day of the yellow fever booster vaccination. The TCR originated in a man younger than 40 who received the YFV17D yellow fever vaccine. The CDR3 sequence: CASSPDRGRQTQYF. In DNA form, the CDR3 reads TGTGCCAGCAGCCCGGACAGGGGAAGACAGACCCAGTACTTC.